This T cell receptor (beta chain) was found in a study of blood T cell repertoires in COVID-19. The overall study: The United States, Italy and Spain were the sources of the acute and convalescent COVID-19 samples. From T cells, B-cell-depleted T cells, or PBMCs came the material, which was cDNA or gDNA.

Sequenced by immunoSEQ multiplex PCR; TCRdb stores in-frame clones only, minus some. In the table there are just under 60,000 clones, about 72% of which are singletons. This CDR3 is built from 13 residues. Germline CDR1 is SGHRS and CDR2 is YFSETQ. The V end lost 4 bases, the J end lost 10 bases, and 17 bases lay between the germline ends. The rearrangement joins TRBV5-1 to TRBJ1-1; D gene unclear. Input material: peripheral blood. This receptor was obtained from a man aged 80 or over with acute or convalescent COVID-19. The CDR3 DNA reads as TGCGCCAGCAGCCCCGGAGGGATGGTCGGAGCTTTCTTT. Protein: CASSPGGMVGAFF.